The rows below give T cell receptor beta chains drawn from one sample of a study of T cells in narcolepsy. TCRdb's copy holds only in-frame clones and misses some; the assay was immunoSEQ multiplex PCR. The profile shows about 35,000 clones, approximately 80% of them singletons. The sample was memory (CD45RA-) CD4+ T cells from blood. These receptors were collected from a human donor in good health. CDR3s include the opening cysteine and the closing phenylalanine or tryptophan. The D gene is left open where the match is weak. Clone size, where shown, is once, few, many, or a class for clones that have expanded.

D gene: TRBD2
V gene: TRBV7-7
J gene: TRBJ2-1
clone size: -
CDR3 protein: CASSLNSAGSYNEQFF
CDR3 DNA: TGTGCCAGCAGCCTCAACTCAGCGGGATCCTACAATGAGCAGTTCTTC

D gene: -
V gene: TRBV9
J gene: TRBJ2-1
clone size: -
CDR3 protein: CASSYGARYNEQFF
CDR3 DNA: TGTGCCAGCAGTTACGGGGCCCGGTACAATGAGCAGTTCTTC

D gene: -
V gene: TRBV5-1
J gene: TRBJ2-2
clone size: -
CDR3 protein: CASSLNGITGELFF
CDR3 DNA: TGCGCCAGCAGTCTTAACGGGATCACCGGGGAGCTGTTTTTT

D gene: -
V gene: TRBV30
J gene: TRBJ1-6
clone size: -
CDR3 protein: CAGRGNNSPLHF
CDR3 DNA: TGTGCAGGGCGGGGTAATAATTCACCCCTCCACTTT

D gene: TRBD2
V gene: TRBV6-5
J gene: TRBJ2-3
clone size: -
CDR3 protein: CASSYRGGGADTQYF
CDR3 DNA: TGTGCCAGCAGTTACCGGGGCGGGGGGGCAGATACGCAGTATTTT

D gene: -
V gene: TRBV5-6
J gene: TRBJ2-7
clone size: -
CDR3 protein: CASRFYGVGARYEQYF
CDR3 DNA: TGTGCCAGCAGGTTTTATGGAGTAGGGGCCAGGTACGAGCAGTACTTC

D gene: -
V gene: TRBV25-1
J gene: TRBJ1-2
clone size: once
CDR3 protein: CASSANPGGYTF
CDR3 DNA: TGTGCCAGCAGTGCTAATCCGGGTGGCTACACCTTC

D gene: -
V gene: TRBV7-9
J gene: TRBJ1-2
clone size: -
CDR3 protein: CASSLSGYGYTF
CDR3 DNA: TGTGCCAGCAGCCTCTCCGGCTATGGCTACACCTTC

D gene: -
V gene: TRBV7-9
J gene: TRBJ1-4
clone size: -
CDR3 protein: CASSRESGTGGLEKLFF
CDR3 DNA: TGTGCCAGCAGCAGGGAAAGTGGGACTGGAGGGCTTGAGAAACTGTTTTTT

D gene: -
V gene: TRBV19
J gene: TRBJ2-7
clone size: -
CDR3 protein: CASSIVAYEQYF
CDR3 DNA: TGTGCCAGTAGTATTGTTGCGTACGAGCAGTACTTC

D gene: TRBD2
V gene: TRBV11-2
J gene: TRBJ2-3
clone size: once
CDR3 protein: CASRRTSGSIADTQYF
CDR3 DNA: TGTGCCAGCAGACGCACTAGCGGGAGTATCGCAGATACGCAGTATTTT

D gene: TRBD1
V gene: TRBV7-9
J gene: TRBJ2-7
clone size: -
CDR3 protein: CASSLALGQIEQYF
CDR3 DNA: TGTGCCAGCAGCTTAGCCCTGGGACAGATCGAGCAGTACTTC

D gene: -
V gene: TRBV30
J gene: TRBJ1-1
clone size: -
CDR3 protein: CAWSWGGEAFF
CDR3 DNA: TGTGCCTGGAGTTGGGGGGGGGAAGCTTTCTTT

D gene: -
V gene: TRBV15
J gene: TRBJ2-4
clone size: -
CDR3 protein: CATSREWEWDKNIQYF
CDR3 DNA: TGTGCCACCAGCAGAGAATGGGAGTGGGACAAAAACATTCAGTACTTC

D gene: -
V gene: TRBV18
J gene: TRBJ2-1
clone size: -
CDR3 protein: CASSPRGVEQFF
CDR3 DNA: TGTGCCAGCTCACCGCGCGGGGTTGAGCAGTTCTTC

D gene: -
V gene: TRBV2
J gene: TRBJ2-7
clone size: -
CDR3 protein: CASSLLAQTSYEQYF
CDR3 DNA: TGTGCCAGCAGTCTACTAGCTCAAACCTCCTACGAGCAGTACTTC

D gene: -
V gene: TRBV10-3
J gene: TRBJ2-5
clone size: -
CDR3 protein: CAISARSREGGETQYF
CDR3 DNA: TGTGCCATCAGCGCCAGAAGTAGGGAGGGGGGAGAGACCCAGTACTTC

D gene: TRBD2
V gene: TRBV7-2
J gene: TRBJ2-2
clone size: once
CDR3 protein: CASSLDRAGNPGELFF
CDR3 DNA: TGTGCCAGCAGCTTAGATCGAGCGGGGAATCCCGGGGAGCTGTTTTTT

D gene: -
V gene: TRBV7-2
J gene: TRBJ1-1
clone size: -
CDR3 protein: CASSLSGGTEAFF
CDR3 DNA: TGTGCCAGCAGCCTATCGGGTGGAACTGAAGCTTTCTTT

D gene: -
V gene: TRBV18
J gene: TRBJ2-6
clone size: -
CDR3 protein: CASSPPRDRRPGANVLTF
CDR3 DNA: TGTGCCAGCTCACCACCACGAGACAGGAGGCCTGGGGCCAACGTCCTGACTTTC

D gene: TRBD1
V gene: TRBV18
J gene: TRBJ1-2
clone size: -
CDR3 protein: CASSQLLPMGQEINYGYTF
CDR3 DNA: TGTGCCAGCTCCCAATTACTACCGATGGGACAGGAGATTAACTATGGCTACACCTTC

D gene: TRBD2
V gene: TRBV2
J gene: TRBJ2-4
clone size: -
CDR3 protein: CASIGLVRTSGAKNIQYF
CDR3 DNA: TGTGCCAGCATAGGCCTGGTACGGACTAGCGGAGCCAAAAACATTCAGTACTTC

D gene: TRBD1
V gene: TRBV18
J gene: TRBJ2-3
clone size: -
CDR3 protein: CASSPLGQGGTDTQYF
CDR3 DNA: TGTGCCAGCTCACCCTTGGGACAGGGGGGCACAGATACGCAGTATTTT

D gene: TRBD2
V gene: TRBV19
J gene: TRBJ2-1
clone size: -
CDR3 protein: CASSIRIVSGRRGDAQFF
CDR3 DNA: TGTGCCAGTAGTATAAGGATAGTGAGCGGGAGACGGGGGGATGCGCAGTTCTTC

D gene: TRBD1
V gene: TRBV6-5
J gene: TRBJ2-7
clone size: few
CDR3 protein: CASSYSGTGTYEQYF
CDR3 DNA: TGTGCCAGCAGTTACTCCGGGACAGGGACGTACGAGCAGTACTTC

D gene: -
V gene: TRBV1
J gene: TRBJ2-1
clone size: -
CDR3 protein: CTSSQGESGPYNEQFF
CDR3 DNA: TGCACCAGCAGCCAAGGGGAAAGCGGACCCTACAATGAGCAGTTCTTC

D gene: TRBD1
V gene: TRBV2
J gene: TRBJ1-1
clone size: -
CDR3 protein: CASNAGTGMNTEAFF
CDR3 DNA: TGTGCCAGCAACGCCGGGACAGGTATGAACACTGAAGCTTTCTTT

D gene: -
V gene: TRBV20-1
J gene: TRBJ2-5
clone size: -
CDR3 protein: CSAHLRETQYF
CDR3 DNA: TGCAGTGCTCACCTTCGAGAAACCCAGTACTTC

D gene: -
V gene: TRBV2
J gene: TRBJ2-5
clone size: -
CDR3 protein: CASRTPGRGETQYF
CDR3 DNA: TGTGCCAGCAGGACTCCGGGGCGCGGGGAGACCCAGTACTTC

D gene: TRBD1
V gene: TRBV7-6
J gene: TRBJ2-1
clone size: -
CDR3 protein: CASSSRGLGEQFF
CDR3 DNA: TGTGCCAGCAGCAGCAGGGGGCTGGGTGAGCAGTTCTTC